Shown below are 27 T cell receptor beta chains from a single sample sequenced in a study of cytomegalovirus exposure and HLA in healthy donors. Both 60 Vbeta primers and 13 Jbeta primers went into the PCR. The protocol was immunoSEQ multiplex PCR, while the TCRdb copy is restricted to in-frame clones and leaves out a portion. The sample consists of 130,000 or so clones, less than 75% of them appearing once. The source material was PBMCs. Receptors were obtained from a woman aged 40 to 50 in good health and CMV-seropositive.

This chain connects TRBV4-2 to TRBJ2-7, with D tentatively TRBD2 (5 bases). The CDR3 contains 18 residues. CDR1 and CDR2 (germline): LGHNA, YNFKEQ. Trimming pared 0 bases from V and 0 bases from J, leaving 18 bases between. The CDR3 here is CASSQEERWRSPSYEQYF. The CDR3 DNA reads TGTGCCAGCAGCCAAGAAGAGAGATGGAGGTCCCCCTCCTACGAGCAGTACTTC.

The sample holds one count of this clone. The genes are TRBV28 and TRBJ1-6; 11 positions match TRBD1. The V gene end was trimmed by 5 bases and the J gene end by 9 bases; junction bases not matched to a gene: 6. This CDR3 is 15 amino acids long. Germline V gene data show CDR1 as MDHEN and CDR2 as SYDVKM. The CDR3 sequence: CASSPRDRGVSPLHF. The CDR3 DNA is TGTGCCAGCAGTCCCAGGGACAGGGGGGTTTCACCCCTCCACTTT.

The chain has TRBV2 and TRBJ2-1; 8 bases agree with TRBD2. CDR1 SNHLY and CDR2 FYNNEI come from the germline V gene. The V segment lost 6 bases and the J segment 6 bases; nucleotides outside the gene matches: 1. CDR3 length: 12 amino acids. The CDR3 loop is CASRGLANEQFF. CDR3 nucleotides: TGTGCCAGCAGAGGACTAGCCAATGAGCAGTTCTTC.

CDR3 region: CASSVQFPNEKLFF. Written as DNA, the CDR3 is TGTGCCAGCAGTGTCCAGTTCCCTAATGAAAAACTGTTTTTT. The chain uses TRBV6-1 and TRBJ1-4; D is unresolved. Deletions cut 4 bases from V and 3 bases from J, with 9 bases between. The CDR3 is 14 residues long. The germline V gene has CDR1 MNHNS and CDR2 SASEGT.

The chain uses TRBV19 and TRBJ1-6; D not certain. The CDR3 sequence is 17 residues long. Trimming took 3 bases from V and 0 from J, leaving 12 bases between them. Germline lookup yields CDR1 LNHDA and CDR2 SQIVND (reference sequence). The CDR3 spells CASSMLKIGSYNSPLHF. The CDR3 DNA is TGTGCCAGTAGTATGCTTAAGATCGGCTCCTATAATTCACCCCTCCACTTT.

V and J are TRBV7-9 and TRBJ1-3; D unresolved. This CDR3 is built from 14 residues. Germline CDR1 SEHNR, CDR2 FQNEAQ (reference sequence). V was pared by 1 base and J by 4 bases, with 8 bases between. CDR3 DNA: TGTGCCAGCAGCTTAGAGGGAGGCGGAAACACCATATATTTT. Translation: CASSLEGGGNTIYF.

The V call is TRBV7-9, the J call TRBJ2-5; 10 nucleotides line up with TRBD1. The end of the DNA fits TRBJ2-7 better, so the J call may be wrong. This CDR3 has 12 residues. Germline CDR1 is SEHNR and CDR2 is FQNEAQ (reference sequence). The CDR3 coding sequence is TGTGCCGGGCGGGACAGGGGCGACGAGCAGTACTTC. It encodes CAGRDRGDEQYF.

This chain connects TRBV9 to TRBJ1-3; no clear D. The CDR3 totals 15 residues. Per the germline V gene, CDR1 is SGDLS and CDR2 is YYNGEE. The ends were cut back, 1 base at V and 0 bases at J, with 8 bases in the middle. The DNA of the CDR3 is TGTGCCAGCAGCGTACAGGATTCCTCTGGAAACACCATATATTTT. Encoded protein: CASSVQDSSGNTIYF.

This chain connects TRBV7-9 to TRBJ2-1; a weak D match, TRBD1 (5 bases). Germline CDR1 reads SEHNR; CDR2 reads FQNEAQ (reference sequence). The CDR3 length is 12 residues. V lost 5 bases to trimming and J lost 4 bases, with 6 bases between them. The CDR3 here is CASSPGYNEQFF. In nucleotides, the CDR3 is TGTGCCAGCAGCCCAGGGTACAATGAGCAGTTCTTC.

This chain joins TRBV11-1 and TRBJ2-5; possibly TRBD2 for D (5 bases). Germline V gives CDR1 SGHAT, CDR2 FQDESV (reference sequence). Deletions cut 5 bases from V and 1 base from J, with 11 bases between. The CDR3 covers 14 residues. This CDR3 reads CASSPQRSQETQYF. The CDR3 DNA reads TGTGCCAGCAGCCCTCAGCGGAGCCAAGAGACCCAGTACTTC.

The rearrangement joins TRBV6-1 to TRBJ1-2; no definite D call. This CDR3 is 14 amino acids long. Trimming removed 7 bases from V and 2 bases from J, with 14 bases in between. The germline CDR1 and CDR2 sequences are MNHNS and SASEGT. The CDR3 loop reads CASTPGSGNYGYTF. CDR3 sequence (DNA): TGTGCCAGCACCCCCGGATCGGGGAACTATGGCTACACCTTC.

The chain joins TRBV29-1 to TRBJ2-7; 7 nucleotides match TRBD1. After removal of 7 bases from V and 7 bases from J, the junction contained 10 bases not matched to a gene. The CDR3 length is 12 residues. Germline CDR1 SQVTM, CDR2 ANQGSEA. The CDR3 spells CSARAGGSEQYF. The CDR3 nucleotides are TGCAGCGCCCGGGCAGGGGGAAGTGAGCAGTACTTC.

The gene calls are TRBV9 and TRBJ2-4, with TRBD2 matching over 10 bases. The CDR3 totals 19 residues. CDR1 and CDR2 from the germline V gene are SGDLS and YYNGEE. V dropped 0 bases and J dropped 1; count of bases not matched to a gene: 10. CDR3 protein: CASSVAASGGAGAKNIQYF. The CDR3 bases are TGTGCCAGCAGCGTAGCAGCCAGCGGGGGGGCCGGGGCCAAAAACATTCAGTACTTC.

J is TRBJ2-1 and V is TRBV6-6; D unclear. V lost 2 bases, J lost 10 bases, and 9 bases lay in between. This CDR3 spans 12 amino acids. Germline lookup yields CDR1 MNHNY and CDR2 SVGAGI (reference sequence). CDR3 residues: CASSYPEVEQFF. CDR3 DNA: TGTGCCAGCAGTTACCCAGAGGTGGAGCAGTTCTTC.

The chain has TRBV18 and TRBJ2-5; D might be TRBD2 (7 bases). The CDR3 spans 15 residues. Germline V gene sequence: CDR1 KGHSH, CDR2 LQKENI. Between the trimmed V and J ends, which lost 2 bases and 4 bases, there was a span of 14 bases. The CDR3 region is CASSPSWGGGETQYF. DNA of the CDR3: TGTGCCAGCTCACCATCCTGGGGGGGCGGAGAGACCCAGTACTTC.

V is TRBV5-8 and J is TRBJ2-5, with TRBD1 identical over 8 bases. Germline assignment: CDR1 SGHTS and CDR2 YDEGEE. V dropped 2 bases and J dropped 4; count of bases not matched to a gene: 4. The CDR3 length is 14 residues. CDR3 DNA sequence: TGTGCCAGCAGCTTCCAGGGGGCGCGAGAGACCCAGTACTTC. The encoded protein is CASSFQGARETQYF.

This sequence joins TRBV5-1 and TRBJ1-1, with a weak D call TRBD1 (6 bases). Germline CDR1 SGHRS, CDR2 YFSETQ. This CDR3 spans 12 amino acids. V lost 6 bases, J lost 1 base, and 7 bases lay in between. CDR3 loop: CASTTGNTEAFF. In DNA form, the CDR3 reads TGCGCCAGCACGACAGGGAACACTGAAGCTTTCTTT.

The chain links TRBV7-9 to TRBJ2-3; D possibly corresponds to TRBD2 (6 bases). Trimming stripped 8 bases from V and 3 bases from J, with 18 bases between. From germline, CDR1 is SEHNR and CDR2 FQNEAQ (reference sequence). There are 15 residues in the CDR3. The CDR3 reads CASEGPSGGTDTQYF. The CDR3 DNA reads TGTGCCAGCGAGGGGCCTTCCGGGGGAACAGATACGCAGTATTTT. Based on the CDR3 plus reference TRBV7-9 and TRBJ2-3, the full variable domain is DTGVSQNPRHKITKRGQNVTFRCDPISEHNRLYWYRQTLGQGPEFLTYFQNEAQLEKSRLLSDRFSAERPKGSFSTLEIQRTEQGDSAMYLCASEGPSGGTDTQYFGPGTRLTVL.

The chain recombines TRBV19 with TRBJ1-1; 9 nucleotides agree with TRBD1. This CDR3 has 13 residues. J lost 6 bases, V lost 10 bases, and 9 bases had no gene match. From germline, CDR1 is LNHDA and CDR2 SQIVND (reference sequence). In nucleotides, the CDR3 is TGTGCCACCGACAGGGGGGGCGGGTCTGAAGCTTTCTTT. It yields the protein CATDRGGGSEAFF.

CDR3 bases: TGTGCCAGCAGTTTAGGAACAGGGTTCAACTATGGCTACACCTTC. Translated, it gives CASSLGTGFNYGYTF. The J gene is TRBJ1-2, the V gene TRBV28, with D possibly being TRBD1 (6 bases). V was trimmed by 2 bases and J by 2 bases, leaving 12 bases between them. CDR1 and CDR2 (germline): MDHEN, SYDVKM. The CDR3 consists of 15 residues.

The chain has TRBV18 and TRBJ2-7; 8 nucleotides match TRBD1. Germline CDR1 KGHSH, CDR2 LQKENI. V lost 1 base and J lost 4; bases outside the gene matches: 6. This CDR3 has 15 residues. In DNA form, the CDR3 reads TGTGCCAGCTCACCACTGCAGGGGGCGGTTTACGAGCAGTACTTC. This translates into CASSPLQGAVYEQYF.

The J gene is TRBJ2-7, the V gene TRBV7-2; TRBD2 aligns across 12 bases. The junction had 5 bases not matched to a gene; V was cut back by 0 bases and J by 5 bases. Looked up from germline, CDR1 is SGHTA and CDR2 is FQGNSA. The CDR3 sequence is 16 residues long. The CDR3 nucleotides are TGTGCCAGCAGCTTAGCGCTACTAGCGGGAGGAGACGAGCAGTACTTC. Translation gives CASSLALLAGGDEQYF.

The rearrangement links TRBV2 to TRBJ2-5, with D maybe TRBD1 (5 bases). CDR1 is SNHLY and CDR2 is FYNNEI in the germline V gene. The CDR3 length is 16 residues. Trimming pared 1 base from V and 1 base from J, leaving 13 bases between. CDR3 sequence: CASSEELAGSQETQYF. The CDR3, as DNA: TGTGCCAGCAGTGAAGAACTCGCAGGGTCCCAAGAGACCCAGTACTTC.

CDR3 in amino acids: CASTAGGGANVLTF. CDR3 nucleotide sequence: TGTGCCAGCACGGCCGGAGGAGGGGCCAACGTCCTGACTTTC. This rearrangement joins TRBV7-3 to TRBJ2-6, with TRBD2 as a possible D gene (5 bases). Per germline, CDR1 SGHTA and CDR2 FQGTGA. Trimming removed 7 bases from V and 4 bases from J, with 11 bases in between. The CDR3 covers 14 residues.

V usage is TRBV5-6 and J usage is TRBJ2-3, with D possibly TRBD1 on 6 matching bases. The CDR3 runs 19 residues. CDR1 and CDR2 from the germline V gene are SGHDT and YYEEEE. Deletions cut 2 bases from V and 0 bases from J, with 22 bases between. CDR3 loop: CASSFKVSLGGPSTDTQYF. DNA of the CDR3: TGTGCCAGCAGCTTTAAAGTCTCTCTTGGGGGCCCTAGCACAGATACGCAGTATTTT.

The rearrangement uses TRBV28 and TRBJ2-3, with 12 bases matching TRBD2. The CDR3 consists of 16 residues. Germline-derived CDR1 and CDR2 are MDHEN and SYDVKM. With 5 bases clipped from V and 5 bases from J, the junction kept 8 bases outside the gene matches. DNA for the CDR3: TGTGCCAGCAGTCTCAGGACTAGCGGGAAGGGAGATACGCAGTATTTT. Translation: CASSLRTSGKGDTQYF.

The CDR3 here is CASSFWRDTEAFF. The CDR3 region has the DNA TGTGCCAGCAGCTTCTGGCGGGACACTGAAGCTTTCTTT. The chain links TRBV7-3 to TRBJ1-1; no clear D gene. This CDR3 is built from 13 residues. The V end lost 3 bases, the J end lost 3 bases, and 8 bases lay between the germline ends. CDR1 and CDR2 (germline): SGHTA, FQGTGA.